This record looks at one T cell receptor beta chain sequence and its context. This record belongs to a study of blood T cell repertoires in COVID-19. The method was immunoSEQ multiplex PCR; TCRdb's version includes in-frame clones alone and lacks a portion of them. The sample consists of about 260,000 clones, approximately 87% of them appearing once. Material: peripheral blood. This TCR was recovered from a woman between 50 and 59 years old with acute or convalescent COVID-19.

The CDR3 DNA is TGTGCCAGCTCACCAAGAGAGCATGAAGCTTTCTTT. This sequence encodes CASSPREHEAFF. The V and J genes are TRBV18 and TRBJ1-1, with no clear D. This CDR3 has 12 residues. Trimming left V 2 bases short and J 7 bases short, with 8 bases between. Germline V gives CDR1 KGHSH, CDR2 LQKENI.